Presented here are 27 T cell receptor beta chains from one specimen sequenced in a study of blood T cell repertoires in COVID-19. Assay used: immunoSEQ multiplex PCR; TCRdb lists only in-frame clones, some missing. The data hold approximately 300,000 clones, with 87% observed a single time. The sequenced material came from PBMCs or T cells enriched from blood (not recorded which). All receptors derive from a woman aged 30 to 39 who had recovered from COVID-19.

V usage is TRBV12-3 or TRBV12-4 and J usage is TRBJ2-7, with a weak D call TRBD1 (6 bases). This CDR3 region has 13 residues. V was trimmed by 6 bases and J by 3 bases, leaving 12 bases between them. The CDR3 region is CASSNRDNYEQYF. In nucleotides, the CDR3 is TGTGCCAGCAGCAATCGGGACAACTACGAGCAGTACTTC.

The J gene is TRBJ1-5, the V gene TRBV10-3; D gene unclear. The CDR3 spans 16 residues. Trimming took off 0 bases at V and 2 bases at J, with 11 bases between the two ends. Germline V gene data show CDR1 as ENHRY and CDR2 as SYGVKD. The chain's CDR3 is CAISESVGVGNQPQHF. CDR3 bases: TGTGCCATCAGTGAGTCGGTCGGGGTCGGCAATCAGCCCCAGCATTTT.

This clone occurred once. The chain combines TRBV5-8 with TRBJ2-3; possible D gene TRBD2, 5 bases. Per the germline V gene, CDR1 is SGHTS and CDR2 is YDEGEE. The CDR3 extends over 15 amino acids. The V gene lost 2 bases and the J gene lost 1 base, with 11 bases spanning the gap. The CDR3 sequence is CASSFLAWGTDTQYF. For the CDR3, the DNA is TGTGCCAGCAGCTTTCTAGCCTGGGGCACAGATACGCAGTATTTT.

The chain carries TRBV7-9 and TRBJ2-7, with 7 bases identical to TRBD2. Germline V CDR1 and CDR2: SEHNR, FQNEAQ (reference sequence). The CDR3 extends over 14 amino acids. J gave up 4 bases and V 1 base, and 4 bases lay outside the gene matches. CDR3 nucleotides: TGTGCCAGCAGCTTAGATCCGGGAGGTTACGAGCAGTACTTC. This encodes CASSLDPGGYEQYF.

The rearrangement uses TRBV18 and TRBJ2-3; tentatively, D is TRBD1 (5 bases). V was trimmed by 3 bases and J by 1 base, leaving 11 bases between them. The CDR3 length is 15 residues. Per the germline V gene, CDR1 is KGHSH and CDR2 is LQKENI. This CDR3 is CASSPRTSGTDTQYF. The DNA of the CDR3 is TGTGCCAGCTCACCTCGGACAAGCGGCACAGATACGCAGTATTTT.

The V gene is TRBV7-2, the J gene TRBJ1-5; D gene uncertain. The germline V and J ends were trimmed by 5 bases and 7 bases, with 12 bases remaining between them. This CDR3 has 13 residues. Germline V CDR1 and CDR2: SGHTA, FQGNSA. CDR3 amino acids: CASSADTNQPQHF. The CDR3 DNA reads as TGTGCCAGCAGCGCAGACACCAACCAGCCCCAGCATTTT.

The chain recombines TRBV14 with TRBJ2-3; D is ambiguous. Germline CDR1 SGHDN, CDR2 FVKESK. The CDR3 loop spans 15 amino acids. The ends were cut back, 0 bases at V and 0 bases at J, with 7 bases in the middle. The CDR3 coding sequence is TGTGCCAGCAGCCAAGATAATCCTAGCACAGATACGCAGTATTTT. This translates into CASSQDNPSTDTQYF.

The chain joins TRBV10-3 to TRBJ1-2; 9 bases fit TRBD1. This CDR3 has 14 residues. The V and J ends lost 2 bases and 8 bases, in that order; junction bases with no gene match: 6. Germline lookup yields CDR1 ENHRY and CDR2 SYGVKD. The CDR3 DNA follows: TGTGCCATCAGTGAGAGGGGACAGGGTGGAGGCTACACCTTC. It translates to CAISERGQGGGYTF.

The rearrangement links TRBV21-1 to TRBJ1-2. TRBV21-1 is classified as a pseudogene. CDR3 size: 13 residues. The CDR3 coding sequence is TGTGCCAGCAGCAATGGGGGGTACTATGGCTACACCTTC. It encodes CASSNGGYYGYTF.

The chain employs TRBV7-8 and TRBJ2-2, with 7 positions matching TRBD2. V dropped 4 bases and J dropped 5; count of bases not matched to a gene: 7. This CDR3 comprises 15 residues. Germline CDR1 SGHVS, CDR2 FQNEAQ. DNA for the CDR3: TGTGCCAGCAGCTCAAAACAGCGGGATACCGGGGAGCTGTTTTTT. This encodes CASSSKQRDTGELFF.

The J gene is TRBJ1-2, the V gene TRBV5-5; 10 bases map to TRBD1. Germline V gives CDR1 SGHKS, CDR2 YYEKEE (reference sequence). The CDR3 totals 14 residues. With V trimmed by 5 bases and J by 4 bases, 5 bases remained unmatched. The CDR3 spells CASRNGTGVYGYTF. The DNA for the CDR3 is TGTGCCAGCAGGAACGGGACAGGGGTCTATGGCTACACCTTC.

This clone was detected only once. The chain carries TRBV3-1 (or the pseudogene TRBV3-2) and TRBJ1-1, with TRBD1 matching 8 bases. V gave up 0 bases and J gave up 5 bases; unmatched junction bases: 5. The CDR3 is 15 residues long. Germline V gene sequence: CDR1 LGHDT, CDR2 YNNKEL (reference sequence). CDR3 in amino acids: CASSQDSQGATEAFF. CDR3 sequence (DNA): TGTGCCAGCAGCCAAGATTCGCAGGGGGCAACTGAAGCTTTCTTT.

This sequence joins TRBV5-5 and TRBJ1-4; 10 positions match TRBD1. This CDR3 region has 15 residues. Looked up from germline, CDR1 is SGHKS and CDR2 is YYEKEE (reference sequence). V shed 3 bases and J 7 bases; nucleotides not matched to a gene: 6. This chain's CDR3 is CASSSIGQGGEKLFF. The DNA of the CDR3 is TGTGCCAGCAGCTCCATTGGACAGGGGGGTGAAAAACTGTTTTTT.

The chain couples TRBV6-5 to TRBJ1-5; tentatively, D is TRBD1 (5 bases). Germline CDR1 is MNHEY and CDR2 is SVGAGI. Trimming shortened V by 2 bases and J by 0 bases, and 5 bases separated the two germline ends. CDR3 size: 14 residues. CDR3 residues: CASSYRGSNQPQHF. The CDR3, as DNA: TGTGCCAGCAGTTACAGGGGTAGCAATCAGCCCCAGCATTTT.

The chain is built from TRBV5-5 and TRBJ1-1; D not certain. The germline V gene encodes CDR1 SGHKS and CDR2 YYEKEE (reference sequence). The V end lost 0 bases, the J end lost 5 bases, and 11 bases lay between the germline ends. The CDR3 loop spans 14 amino acids. CDR3 amino acids: CASSLGGFFTEAFF. The CDR3 nucleotides read TGTGCCAGCAGCTTGGGAGGGTTTTTTACTGAAGCTTTCTTT. Full variable domain (outside the CDR3, taken from reference TRBV5-5 and TRBJ1-1): DAGVTQSPTHLIKTRGQQVTLRCSPISGHKSVSWYQQVLGQGPQFIFQYYEKEERGRGNFPDRFSARQFPNYSSELNVNALLLGDSALYLCASSLGGFFTEAFFGQGTRLTVV.

The table lists this clone with a count of one. This sequence joins TRBV4-3 and TRBJ2-2; a possible D gene is TRBD2 (7 bases). Germline CDR1 reads LGHNA; CDR2 reads YSLEER. CDR3 length equals 16 residues. The V end was cut by 3 bases, the J end by 5 bases, with 16 bases between. The CDR3 coding sequence is TGCGCCAGCAGCCAGGCTGGGGGGGGCAATACCGGGGAGCTGTTTTTT. Residues: CASSQAGGGNTGELFF.

The rearrangement uses TRBV5-1 and TRBJ1-5; TRBD1 is a possible D gene (6 bases). Trimming cost V 4 bases and J 0 bases, with 11 bases left between them. Germline CDR1 is SGHRS and CDR2 is YFSETQ. The CDR3 covers 15 residues. CDR3 loop: CASSAGTNSNQPQHF. DNA for the CDR3: TGCGCCAGCAGCGCCGGGACAAATAGCAATCAGCCCCAGCATTTT. The variable domain in full, completed from reference TRBV5-1 and TRBJ1-5, reads KAGVTQTPRYLIKTRGQQVTLSCSPISGHRSVSWYQQTPGQGLQFLFEYFSETQRNKGNFPGRFSGRQFSNSRSEMNVSTLELGDSALYLCASSAGTNSNQPQHFGDGTRLSIL.

This clone was recorded once. CDR3 in DNA: TGTGCCAGCAGTAACCGCAGGGGGCGGACTGAAGCTTTCTTT. This translates into CASSNRRGRTEAFF. The chain couples TRBV6-5 to TRBJ1-1; 8 bases line up with TRBD1. The CDR3 totals 14 residues. The germline gives CDR1 MNHEY, CDR2 SVGAGI. The junction had 7 bases not matched to a gene; V was cut back by 5 bases and J by 5 bases.

J is TRBJ2-7 and V is TRBV5-4; 9 bases line up with TRBD2. Germline V gene lookup returns CDR1 SGHNT and CDR2 YYREEE (reference sequence). The CDR3 extends over 15 amino acids. Unmatched junction bases numbered 5, after V lost 1 base and J lost 3 bases. The CDR3 is CASSLQRGGDYEQYF. The DNA for the CDR3 is TGTGCCAGCAGCTTGCAACGCGGGGGGGACTACGAGCAGTACTTC.

This chain joins TRBV7-2 and TRBJ2-3; 9 bases fit TRBD1. After removal of 4 bases from V and 4 bases from J, the junction contained 15 bases not matched to a gene. The CDR3 totals 18 residues. Germline V gene lookup returns CDR1 SGHTA and CDR2 FQGNSA. The CDR3 loop is CASSSPGQGRILADTQYF. The CDR3 DNA reads as TGTGCCAGCAGCTCACCGGGACAGGGTCGTATTTTAGCAGATACGCAGTATTTT.

V usage is TRBV4-3 and J usage is TRBJ1-2; the match to TRBD1 covers 7 bases. The CDR3 is 17 residues long. CDR1 and CDR2 from the germline V gene are LGHNA and YSLEER. With V trimmed by 0 bases and J by 5 bases, 12 bases remained unmatched. DNA for the CDR3: TGCGCCAGCAGCCAAGATTTAGAGACAGGGCGGGTTTATGGCTACACCTTC. Translating gives CASSQDLETGRVYGYTF.

The chain uses TRBV19 and TRBJ2-2; D unresolved. This CDR3 has 14 residues. V lost 4 bases and J lost 0, with 6 bases in between. The germline V gene has CDR1 LNHDA and CDR2 SQIVND (reference sequence). CDR3 nucleotides: TGTGCCAGTAGTACTGTCTCGAACACCGGGGAGCTGTTTTTT. The encoded protein is CASSTVSNTGELFF.

The chain uses TRBV9 and TRBJ1-4, with TRBD1 matching 9 bases. The trim removed 3 bases at V and 5 bases at J, leaving 5 bases unmatched. Germline lookup yields CDR1 SGDLS and CDR2 YYNGEE. The CDR3 sequence is 15 residues long. CDR3 nucleotide sequence: TGTGCCAGCAGCGACCCGACAGGGGGGAATGAAAAACTGTTTTTT. It codes for CASSDPTGGNEKLFF.

The rearrangement uses TRBV6-2 or TRBV6-3 and TRBJ2-7, with 12 bases identical to TRBD1. Trimming took 4 bases from V and 5 from J; bases not matched to a gene: 6. The CDR3 spans 15 residues. Germline V gene lookup returns CDR1 MNHEY and CDR2 SVGEGT. CDR3 sequence reads: CASSSSGTGGHEQYF. In DNA, the CDR3 is TGTGCCAGCAGTTCATCCGGGACAGGGGGCCACGAGCAGTACTTC.

CDR3 sequence reads: CASSQSLKTSYGYTF. The CDR3 DNA reads as TGTGCCAGCAGCCAAAGTCTGAAGACAAGCTATGGCTACACCTTC. J is TRBJ1-2 and V is TRBV3-1 (or the pseudogene TRBV3-2), with D uncertain. This CDR3 has 15 residues. V lost 2 bases and J 4 bases, leaving 14 bases between the germline ends. Looked up from germline, CDR1 is LGHDT and CDR2 is YNNKEL (reference sequence).

About this clone itself: The sample contains more than one DNA sequence encoding this CDR3. V and J are TRBV5-4 and TRBJ2-7, with TRBD1 matching 8 bases. Germline values: CDR1 SGHNT, CDR2 YYREEE (reference sequence). V shed 4 bases, J shed 3 bases, and the junction held 6 bases outside the gene matches. The CDR3 loop spans 14 amino acids. CDR3 region: CASSLRDRNYEQYF. The CDR3 coding sequence is TGTGCCAGCAGCCTTCGGGACAGGAACTACGAGCAGTACTTC.

Turning to this clone: Additional DNA sequences in this sample encode the identical CDR3. V gene TRBV27 combines with J gene TRBJ1-1; D is possibly TRBD1 (5 bases). The V end was cut by 3 bases, the J end by 1 base, with 6 bases between. Germline CDR1 MNHEY, CDR2 SMNVEV (reference sequence). The length of the CDR3 is 13 residues. The CDR3 DNA reads TGTGCCAGCAGTTTCCAGGGGAACACTGAAGCTTTCTTT. This encodes CASSFQGNTEAFF.